This paragraph reports one T cell receptor beta chain. This record belongs to a study of blood T cell repertoires in COVID-19. Sequenced by immunoSEQ multiplex PCR; TCRdb stores in-frame clones only, minus some. The sample holds about 180,000 clones, roughly 88% seen once. The source material was peripheral blood. This TCR derives from a human donor with active or convalescent COVID-19. The donor label of this sample is uncertain.

The CDR3 is CADQVASQDTEAFF. The CDR3 coding sequence is TGTGCCGACCAGGTGGCCAGCCAGGACACTGAAGCTTTCTTT. The chain joins TRBV30 to TRBJ1-1; D unclear. V was pared by 8 bases and J by 3 bases, with 19 bases between. Germline assignment: CDR1 GTSNPN and CDR2 SVGIG (reference sequence). CDR3 length: 14 amino acids.